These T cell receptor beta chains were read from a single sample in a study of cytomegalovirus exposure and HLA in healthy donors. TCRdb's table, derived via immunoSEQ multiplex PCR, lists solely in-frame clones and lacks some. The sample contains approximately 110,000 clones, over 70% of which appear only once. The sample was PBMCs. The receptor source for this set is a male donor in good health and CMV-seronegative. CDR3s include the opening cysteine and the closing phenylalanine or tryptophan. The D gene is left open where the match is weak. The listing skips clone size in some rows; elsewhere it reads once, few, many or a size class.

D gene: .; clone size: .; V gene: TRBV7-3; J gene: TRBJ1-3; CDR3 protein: CASSPDGGSGNTIYF; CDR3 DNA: TGTGCCAGCAGCCCCGACGGAGGCTCTGGAAACACCATATATTTT
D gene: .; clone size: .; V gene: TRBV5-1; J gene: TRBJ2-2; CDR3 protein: CASSLRGTNTGELFF; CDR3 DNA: TGCGCCAGCAGCTTGCGCGGGACGAACACCGGGGAGCTGTTTTTT
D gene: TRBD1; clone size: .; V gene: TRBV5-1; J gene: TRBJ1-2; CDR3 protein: CASSTRQGVGYGYTF; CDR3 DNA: TGCGCCAGCAGCACTCGACAGGGGGTGGGATATGGCTACACCTTC
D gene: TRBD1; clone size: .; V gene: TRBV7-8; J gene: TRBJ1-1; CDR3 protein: CASSLSGATGITEAFF; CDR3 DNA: TGTGCCAGCAGCTTATCCGGCGCGACAGGGATCACTGAAGCTTTCTTT
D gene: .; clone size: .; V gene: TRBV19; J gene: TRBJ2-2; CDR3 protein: CASILRGNTGELFF; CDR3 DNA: TGTGCCAGTATCCTCAGGGGTAACACCGGGGAGCTGTTTTTT
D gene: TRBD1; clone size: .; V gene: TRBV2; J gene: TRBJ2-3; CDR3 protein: CASTSQGGTDTQYF; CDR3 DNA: TGTGCCTCTACCTCCCAGGGGGGCACAGATACGCAGTATTTT
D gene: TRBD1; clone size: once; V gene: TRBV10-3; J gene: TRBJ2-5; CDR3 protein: CAIRTGQGEETQYF; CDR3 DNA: TGTGCCATCAGAACGGGACAGGGGGAAGAGACCCAGTACTTC
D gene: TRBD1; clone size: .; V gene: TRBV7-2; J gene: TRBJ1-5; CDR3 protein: CASSQDSWDSNQPQHF; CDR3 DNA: TGTGCCAGCAGCCAAGACAGCTGGGACAGTAATCAGCCCCAGCATTTT
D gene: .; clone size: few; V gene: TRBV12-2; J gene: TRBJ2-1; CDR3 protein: CASRLAAGGDLNTNEQFF; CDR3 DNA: TGTGCAAGTCGCTTAGCAGCGGGAGGAGATTTAAACACCAATGAGCAGTTCTTC
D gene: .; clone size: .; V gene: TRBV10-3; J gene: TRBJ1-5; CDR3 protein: CAISIQYSNQPQHF; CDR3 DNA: TGTGCCATCAGTATTCAGTATAGCAATCAGCCCCAGCATTTT
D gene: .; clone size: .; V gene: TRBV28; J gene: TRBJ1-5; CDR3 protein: CASSLGEQPQHF; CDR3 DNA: TGTGCCAGCAGTCTCGGGGAACAGCCCCAGCATTTT
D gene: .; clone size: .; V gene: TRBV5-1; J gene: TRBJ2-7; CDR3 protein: CASGPGMSSYEQYF; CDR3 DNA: TGCGCCAGCGGGCCGGGGATGAGCTCCTACGAGCAGTACTTC
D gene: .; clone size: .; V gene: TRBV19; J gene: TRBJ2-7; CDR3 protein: CASSTGGPYEQYF; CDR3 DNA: TGTGCCAGTAGTACTGGGGGCCCCTACGAGCAGTACTTC
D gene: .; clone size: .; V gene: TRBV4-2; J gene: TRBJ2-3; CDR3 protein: CASSLNMAADTDTQYF; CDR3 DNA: TGTGCCAGCAGCCTTAACATGGCGGCCGACACAGATACGCAGTATTTT
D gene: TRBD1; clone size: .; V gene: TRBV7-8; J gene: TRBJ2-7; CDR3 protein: CASSPDRGRREQYF; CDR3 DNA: TGTGCCAGCAGCCCGGACAGGGGGCGACGCGAGCAGTACTTC
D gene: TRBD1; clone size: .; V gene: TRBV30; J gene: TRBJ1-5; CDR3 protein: CAWRGQGHQPQHF; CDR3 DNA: TGTGCCTGGAGGGGACAGGGACATCAGCCCCAGCATTTT
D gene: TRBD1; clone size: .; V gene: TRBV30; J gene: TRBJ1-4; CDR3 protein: CAWRGQNNEKLFF; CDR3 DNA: TGTGCCTGGAGGGGACAGAATAATGAAAAACTGTTTTTT
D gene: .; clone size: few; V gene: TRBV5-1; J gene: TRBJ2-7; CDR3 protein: CASSLVLTSGEQYF; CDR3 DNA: TGCGCCAGCAGCTTGGTACTCACCTCGGGGGAGCAGTACTTC
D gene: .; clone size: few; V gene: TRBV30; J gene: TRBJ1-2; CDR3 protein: CAWRALRDGYTF; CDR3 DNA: TGTGCCTGGAGAGCCCTCAGGGATGGCTACACCTTC
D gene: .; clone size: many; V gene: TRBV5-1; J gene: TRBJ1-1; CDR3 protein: CASIPEQGRTEAFF; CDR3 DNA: TGCGCCAGCATCCCGGAACAGGGAAGAACTGAAGCTTTCTTT
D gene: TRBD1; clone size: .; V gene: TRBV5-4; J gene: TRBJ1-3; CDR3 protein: CASSFDRGRDTIYF; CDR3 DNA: TGTGCCAGCAGCTTTGACAGGGGGCGCGACACCATATATTTT
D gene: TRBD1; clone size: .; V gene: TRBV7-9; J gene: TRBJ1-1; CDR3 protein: CASSIRTGNTEAFF; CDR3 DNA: TGTGCCAGCAGCATCCGGACAGGGAACACTGAAGCTTTCTTT
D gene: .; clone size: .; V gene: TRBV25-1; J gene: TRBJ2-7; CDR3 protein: CASSGGVVTYEQYF; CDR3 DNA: TGTGCCAGCAGTGGGGGGGTGGTCACCTACGAGCAGTACTTC
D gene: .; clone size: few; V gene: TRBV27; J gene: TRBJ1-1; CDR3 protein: CATQFGGKAFF; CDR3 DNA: TGTGCCACCCAGTTTGGGGGCAAGGCTTTCTTT
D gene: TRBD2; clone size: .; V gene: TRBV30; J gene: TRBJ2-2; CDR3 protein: CAWRVLAGAGELFF; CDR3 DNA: TGTGCCTGGAGGGTACTAGCGGGGGCCGGGGAGCTGTTTTTT
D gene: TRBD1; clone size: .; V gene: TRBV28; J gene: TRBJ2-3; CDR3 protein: CASSLSVGRGRGYTDTQYF; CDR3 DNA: TGTGCCAGCAGTTTATCAGTAGGGCGTGGCAGGGGGTACACAGATACGCAGTATTTT
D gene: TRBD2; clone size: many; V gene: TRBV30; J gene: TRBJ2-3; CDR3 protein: CAWTLGAGETDTQYF; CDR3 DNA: TGTGCCTGGACCTTAGGGGCGGGGGAAACAGATACGCAGTATTTT
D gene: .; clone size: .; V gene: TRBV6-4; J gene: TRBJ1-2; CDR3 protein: CASSDSGSGVGYTF; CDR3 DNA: TGTGCCAGCAGTGACTCAGGCAGCGGGGTCGGCTACACCTTC
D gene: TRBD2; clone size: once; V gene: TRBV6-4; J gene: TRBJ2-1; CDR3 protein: CASSAVAGGYNEQFF; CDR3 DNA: TGTGCCAGCAGTGCGGTAGCGGGAGGTTACAATGAGCAGTTCTTC
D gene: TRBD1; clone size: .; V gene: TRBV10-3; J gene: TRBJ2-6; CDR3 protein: CAISKKGQGILSGANVLTF; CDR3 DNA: TGTGCCATCAGCAAGAAAGGACAGGGGATTTTATCTGGGGCCAACGTCCTGACTTTC
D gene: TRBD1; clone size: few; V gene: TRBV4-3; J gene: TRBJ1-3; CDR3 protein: CASSQDFGQARANTIYF; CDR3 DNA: TGCGCCAGCAGCCAAGATTTCGGACAGGCCCGGGCAAACACCATATATTTT
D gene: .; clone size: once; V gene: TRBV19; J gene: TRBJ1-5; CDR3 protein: CASSSSRNSNQPQHF; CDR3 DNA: TGTGCCAGTAGTTCCAGTCGAAATAGCAATCAGCCCCAGCATTTT
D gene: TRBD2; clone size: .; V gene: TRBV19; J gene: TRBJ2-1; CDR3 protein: CASKTSGIGDEQFF; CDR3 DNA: TGTGCCAGCAAGACTAGCGGGATTGGGGATGAGCAGTTCTTC
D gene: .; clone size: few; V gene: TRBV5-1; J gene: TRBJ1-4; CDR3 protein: CASSPAETVYNEKLFF; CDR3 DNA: TGCGCCAGCAGCCCAGCCGAGACAGTCTATAATGAAAAACTGTTTTTT
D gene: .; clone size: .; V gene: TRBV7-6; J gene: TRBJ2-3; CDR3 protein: CASSLSERSDTQYF; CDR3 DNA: TGTGCCAGCAGCTTATCCGAGCGGTCGGATACGCAGTATTTT